One TCR beta chain is described in this entry. Here immunoSEQ multiplex PCR was the method, and the copy in TCRdb shows in-frame clones only, minus some. The sample shows roughly 180,000 clones, roughly 80% of them seen only once. The sample is drawn from a study of blood T cell repertoires in COVID-19. Study at large: Some COVID-19 samples were acute and others convalescent; all came from the United States, Italy and Spain.

CDR3 size: 13 residues. The germline V gene encodes CDR1 SGHAT and CDR2 FQNNGV. Trimming took 4 bases from V and 6 from J, leaving 12 bases between them. Residents of 24 US areas, aged about 18 to 100 years, made up the participants. The rearrangement links TRBV11-2 to TRBJ1-2; TRBD1 might be the D (5 bases). Specimen: PBMCs or T cells enriched from blood (not recorded which). This clonotype was obtained from a woman between 40 and 55 years old with acute COVID-19. In nucleotides, the CDR3 is TGTGCCAGCAGCTCACAGACAGAACATGGCTACACCTTC. It encodes CASSSQTEHGYTF.